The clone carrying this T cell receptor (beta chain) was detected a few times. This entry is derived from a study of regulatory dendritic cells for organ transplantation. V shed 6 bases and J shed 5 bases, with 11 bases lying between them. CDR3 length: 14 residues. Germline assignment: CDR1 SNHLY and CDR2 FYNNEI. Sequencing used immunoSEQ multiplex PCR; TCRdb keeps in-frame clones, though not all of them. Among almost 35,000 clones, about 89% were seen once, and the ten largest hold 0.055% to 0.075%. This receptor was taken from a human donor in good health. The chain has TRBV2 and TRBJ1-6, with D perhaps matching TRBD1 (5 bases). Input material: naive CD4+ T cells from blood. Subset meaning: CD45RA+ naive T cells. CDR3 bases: TGTGCCAGCAGGGGGGACGCCGATAATTCACCCCTCCACTTT. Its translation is CASRGDADNSPLHF. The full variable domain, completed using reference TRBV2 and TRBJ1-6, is EPEVTQTPSHQVTQMGQEVILRCVPISNHLYFYWYRQILGQKVEFLVSFYNNEISEKSEIFDDQFSVERPDGSNFTLKIRSTKLEDSAMYFCASRGDADNSPLHFGNGTRLTVT.